Listed below are T cell receptor beta chains from one sample, sequenced in a study of regulatory T cells in long-lasting Graves disease. Via MiXCR, TCRdb re-called the multiplex PCR reads, giving one row per CDR3 protein. Here the sample spans hundreds of thousands of distinct CDR3 sequences, roughly 16% being singletons. The sample also formed part of further work on T cells in Graves' hyperthyroidism and ophthalmopathy.

The specimen comprised peripheral blood mononuclear cells (PBMCs), sampled at new diagnosis, from a patient treated with antithyroid drugs. The receptors derive from a woman aged 25 to 39 with Graves disease. The CDR3 runs from the conserved cysteine through the conserved F or W. The order of the fields is D gene, V gene, clone size, J gene, CDR3 protein, CDR3 DNA. D genes are given only for firm matches. The size entry is marked missing in some rows and otherwise reads once, few, many or a size class.

NA	TRBV7-9	few	TRBJ2-7	CASSFSSDEQYF	TGTGCCAGCAGCTTCTCTAGCGACGAGCAGTACTTC
TRBD2	TRBV15	NA	TRBJ2-1	CATSRTTTSGVYNEQFF	TGTGCCACCAGCAGAACCACGACTAGCGGGGTCTACAATGAGCAGTTCTTC
NA	TRBV30	NA	TRBJ2-5	CAYSGGMETQYF	TGTGCCTACTCAGGGGGGATGGAGACCCAGTACTTC
NA	TRBV2	many	TRBJ2-1	CASREGVYNEQFF	TGTGCCAGCAGGGAGGGGGTTTACAATGAGCAGTTCTTC
TRBD2	TRBV6-1	many	TRBJ2-5	CASTYGRASQETQYF	TGTGCCAGCACCTACGGGAGGGCGTCGCAAGAGACCCAGTACTTC
TRBD1	TRBV25-1	few	TRBJ2-5	CASSEGQGISETQYF	TGTGCCAGCAGTGAGGGACAGGGTATTTCCGAGACCCAGTACTTC
NA	TRBV3-1	few	TRBJ1-1	CASSQGYEAFF	TGTGCCAGCAGTCAGGGGTATGAAGCTTTCTTT
NA	TRBV18	NA	TRBJ2-1	CASSPGSLSYNEQFF	TGTGCCAGCTCTCCTGGTTCGCTTTCCTACAATGAGCAGTTCTTC
TRBD2	TRBV20-1	many	TRBJ2-7	CSAPSGRVYEQYF	TGCAGTGCTCCTAGCGGGAGGGTCTACGAGCAGTACTTC
TRBD2	TRBV28	NA	TRBJ2-1	CASSFTSGSPKFF	TGTGCCAGCAGTTTTACTAGCGGGAGTCCGAAGTTCTTC
TRBD1	TRBV5-5	many	TRBJ2-1	CASSLGQGVLNEQFF	TGTGCCAGCAGCTTGGGACAGGGAGTCCTTAATGAGCAGTTCTTC
NA	TRBV19	NA	TRBJ2-1	CASRNSPGNRFF	TGTGCCAGTAGGAATAGCCCAGGGAATCGGTTCTTC
NA	TRBV18	NA	TRBJ2-3	CASSPRDPRTDTQYF	TGTGCCAGCTCACCGCGGGACCCCCGCACAGATACGCAGTATTTT
TRBD1	TRBV30	few	TRBJ2-7	CAWRGQGAPYEQYF	TGTGCCTGGAGAGGACAGGGGGCCCCCTACGAGCAGTACTTC
TRBD2	TRBV7-6	many	TRBJ2-7	CASSQGTSPSYEQYF	TGTGCCAGCAGCCAGGGGACTAGCCCCTCATACGAGCAGTACTTC
TRBD1	TRBV27	many	TRBJ1-6	CASSLFAGGDSPLHF	TGTGCCAGCAGTTTATTTGCAGGGGGCGATTCACCCCTCCACTTT
TRBD2	TRBV3-1	many	TRBJ2-5	CASSRPGRQETQYF	TGTGCCAGCAGCCGACCCGGGAGGCAAGAGACCCAGTACTTC
TRBD2	TRBV6-2/TRBV6-3	NA	TRBJ2-4	CASNGKAGGVDTNIQYF	TGTGCCAGCAACGGGAAGGCGGGAGGGGTGGATACAAACATTCAGTACTTC
TRBD1	TRBV6-4	few	TRBJ2-3	CASSERGPDTQYF	TGTGCCAGCAGTGAAAGGGGGCCCGATACGCAGTATTTT
NA	TRBV3-1	few	TRBJ1-4	CASSRWLGPAKEKLFF	TGTGCCAGCAGCCGCTGGTTGGGGCCGGCGAAAGAAAAACTGTTTTTT
NA	TRBV11-2	many	TRBJ2-7	CASSPTTGLTYEQYF	TGTGCCAGCAGCCCAACGACAGGCCTGACCTACGAGCAGTACTTC
NA	TRBV4-2	NA	TRBJ2-2	CASSQDFGPRNNTGELFF	TGTGCCAGCAGCCAAGATTTTGGCCCTAGGAATAACACCGGGGAGCTGTTTTTT
NA	TRBV28	few	TRBJ1-4	CASRGEWTVQTNEKLFF	TGTGCCAGCAGAGGGGAATGGACGGTGCAGACTAATGAAAAACTGTTTTTT
NA	TRBV7-8	many	TRBJ1-4	CASSLDPGRNEKLFF	TGTGCCAGCAGCTTAGACCCAGGGCGAAATGAAAAACTGTTTTTT
NA	TRBV3-1	NA	TRBJ2-1	CASSQGGGGSRYYNEQFF	TGTGCCAGCAGCCAAGGAGGGGGAGGCAGTCGCTACTACAATGAGCAGTTCTTC
NA	TRBV7-9	many	TRBJ2-5	CASSRDRLGETQYF	TGTGCCAGCAGCCGGGACCGTCTTGGTGAGACCCAGTACTTC
NA	TRBV12-3/TRBV12-4	NA	TRBJ2-7	CASSLKEAQYF	TGTGCCAGCAGTTTGAAAGAGGCCCAGTACTTC
NA	TRBV10-3	NA	TRBJ2-3	CAISDGRDTQYF	TGTGCCATCAGTGACGGACGAGATACGCAGTATTTT
NA	TRBV12-3/TRBV12-4	few	TRBJ2-2	CASSFYGGELFF	TGTGCCAGCAGTTTTTACGGCGGGGAGCTGTTTTTT
NA	TRBV19	few	TRBJ1-2	CASKGGQRYGYTF	TGTGCCAGTAAGGGTGGACAGCGCTATGGCTACACCTTC
NA	TRBV24-1	few	TRBJ2-1	CATSDYDGNEQFF	TGTGCCACCAGTGACTACGACGGTAATGAGCAGTTCTTC
NA	TRBV4-1	NA	TRBJ1-6	CASSQDPGYNSPLHF	TGCGCCAGCAGCCAAGATCCGGGCTATAATTCACCCCTCCACTTT
NA	TRBV5-6	NA	TRBJ1-5	CASSFGSGLNQPQHF	TGTGCCAGCAGCTTTGGGTCAGGTCTCAATCAGCCCCAGCATTTT
NA	TRBV12-3/TRBV12-4	many	TRBJ2-1	CASSLAVGTAYNEQFF	TGTGCCAGCAGTTTAGCGGTAGGTACAGCCTACAATGAGCAGTTCTTC
NA	TRBV15	many	TRBJ2-1	CATSSIGPHEQFF	TGTGCCACCAGCAGTATAGGTCCTCATGAGCAGTTCTTC
TRBD1	TRBV9	many	TRBJ2-5	CARTGEQTQYF	TGTGCCAGAACAGGGGAGCAGACCCAGTACTTC
NA	TRBV19	few	TRBJ2-3	CASSIQGVGTQYF	TGTGCCAGTAGTATACAGGGCGTTGGAACGCAGTATTTT
NA	TRBV4-1	few	TRBJ2-5	CASSQGYGGTQETQYF	TGCGCCAGCAGCCAAGGGTATGGCGGGACTCAAGAGACCCAGTACTTC
NA	TRBV13	many	TRBJ2-3	CASSPAGDSRDTQYF	TGTGCCAGCAGCCCAGCTGGGGATTCCAGAGATACGCAGTATTTT
NA	TRBV12-3/TRBV12-4	few	TRBJ1-1	CASNLRTANTEAFF	TGTGCCAGCAATCTCCGGACCGCGAACACTGAAGCTTTCTTT
TRBD2	TRBV27	NA	TRBJ2-3	CASQLAGATDTQYF	TGTGCCAGCCAGTTAGCGGGAGCCACAGATACGCAGTATTTT
NA	TRBV18	once	TRBJ1-6	CASSPAARRNNNSPLHF	TGTGCCAGCTCACCAGCAGCCAGGCGAAATAATAATTCACCCCTCCACTTT